These 25 T cell receptor beta chains share one sample of origin, sequenced in a study of cytomegalovirus exposure and HLA in healthy donors (TCRdb year 2017). The library was produced with the immunoSEQ multiplex PCR assay. For the multiplex PCR, a mixture combining 60 forward primers for TCR Vbeta segments and 13 reverse primers for TCR Jbeta segments was used. TCRdb limited this immuneACCESS table to in-frame rearrangements with V and J called. A share of clones is missing; checked studies link under half to unresolved V genes, and the rest is unexplained. In this sample's table one finds over 100,000 clones. The ten largest clones take up over 1.5% of the sample. Sequences were obtained from PBMCs. All receptors derive from a woman between 35 and 50 years old in good health and CMV-seropositive.

CDR3 in DNA: TGTGCCAGCAGCCACCACAGGGGTGCCCAAGAGACCCAGTACTTC. It yields the protein CASSHHRGAQETQYF. This chain uses TRBV14 with TRBJ2-5; 7 nucleotides match TRBD1. Looked up from germline, CDR1 is SGHDN and CDR2 is FVKESK. This CDR3 contains 15 residues. J was trimmed by 1 base and V by 3 bases; bases with no gene match: 5.

J is TRBJ1-3 and V is TRBV6-1; 10 positions agree with TRBD1. The CDR3 is 17 amino acids. Per the germline V gene, CDR1 is MNHNS and CDR2 is SASEGT. V lost 4 bases, J lost 0 bases, and 6 bases stayed unmatched. Written as DNA, the CDR3 is TGTGCCAGCAGTGGGTCCGGGACAGGGGCCTCTGGAAACACCATATATTTT. Translation gives CASSGSGTGASGNTIYF.

This rearrangement joins TRBV29-1 to TRBJ2-2; 9 bases are shared with TRBD2. This CDR3 is built from 14 residues. CDR1 SQVTM and CDR2 ANQGSEA come from the germline V gene. The CDR3 is CREQSGRRTGELFF. CDR3 nucleotides: TGCAGAGAACAAAGCGGGAGGAGAACCGGGGAGCTGTTTTTT.

V usage is TRBV28 and J usage is TRBJ2-2; 9 bases are a match to TRBD1. CDR1 MDHEN and CDR2 SYDVKM come from the germline V gene. Trimming cost V 11 bases and J 3 bases; bases outside gene matches: 4. The CDR3 is made up of 13 amino acids. This CDR3 is CAAGQGHTGELFF. CDR3 DNA: TGTGCCGCAGGACAGGGGCACACCGGGGAGCTGTTTTTT.

The V gene is TRBV4-3, the J gene TRBJ2-1, with D hard to call. Germline-derived CDR1 and CDR2 are LGHNA and YSLEER. V dropped 0 bases and J dropped 3 bases, with 9 bases sitting between them. This CDR3 contains 15 residues. CDR3 residues: CASSQDHQYYNEQFF. The CDR3 DNA reads as TGCGCCAGCAGCCAAGATCACCAGTACTACAATGAGCAGTTCTTC.

The chain joins TRBV28 to TRBJ2-7, with D unresolved. CDR3 length: 12 residues. V was shortened by 1 base and J by 9 bases, with 10 bases between the two germline ends. The germline gives CDR1 MDHEN, CDR2 SYDVKM. The CDR3 protein is CASSLSDIRQYF. The CDR3 region has the DNA TGTGCCAGCAGTTTATCCGACATCAGGCAGTACTTC.

The chain carries TRBV6-4 and TRBJ2-2; TRBD1 might be the D (6 bases). The length of the CDR3 is 18 residues. The ends were cut back, 6 bases at V and 0 bases at J, with 20 bases in the middle. CDR1 MRHNA and CDR2 SNTAGT come from the germline V gene. CDR3 DNA: TGTGCCAGCAGCCCCACCCGCTGGGGACACGCGAACACCGGGGAGCTGTTTTTT. It specifies CASSPTRWGHANTGELFF.

Remarks on this clone: The identical CDR3 is also encoded by other nucleotide sequences in the sample. The J gene is TRBJ2-2, the V gene TRBV7-3; TRBD2 aligns across 11 bases. V was pared by 3 bases and J by 7 bases, with 10 bases of the junction left unmatched. CDR1 and CDR2 from the germline V gene are SGHTA and FQGTGA. The CDR3 contains 17 residues. CDR3 protein: CASSFGTSGNSGGELFF. The CDR3 DNA reads as TGTGCCAGCAGCTTCGGGACTAGCGGTAATTCGGGCGGGGAGCTGTTTTTT.

The chain couples TRBV7-3 to TRBJ2-1; 9 nucleotides match TRBD2. V lost 1 base and J lost 8; bases outside the gene matches: 3. In germline, CDR1 is SGHTA, CDR2 FQGTGA. CDR3 length: 14 residues. The CDR3 sequence is CASSLNSGSYEQFF. CDR3 nucleotide sequence: TGTGCCAGCAGCTTAAATAGCGGGAGCTATGAGCAGTTCTTC. The whole variable domain, remainder taken from reference TRBV7-3 and TRBJ2-1, is GAGVSQTPSNKVTEKGKYVELRCDPISGHTALYWYRQSLGQGPEFLIYFQGTGAADDSGLPNDRFFAVRPEGSVSTLKIQRTERGDSAVYLCASSLNSGSYEQFFGPGTRLTVL.

V gene TRBV2 combines with J gene TRBJ2-7; maybe TRBD2 (6 bases). CDR3 size: 14 residues. V was pared by 5 bases and J by 7 bases, with 18 bases between. Germline V lookup: CDR1 SNHLY, CDR2 FYNNEI. CDR3 DNA sequence: TGTGCCAGCAGTACAGAGGACTACAATCGAGAGCAGTACTTC. This codes for CASSTEDYNREQYF.

The rearrangement joins TRBV5-1 to TRBJ2-7; D may be TRBD2 (6 bases). Germline values: CDR1 SGHRS, CDR2 YFSETQ. This CDR3 region has 15 residues. The V end was cut by 3 bases, the J end by 3 bases, with 16 bases between. CDR3 protein: CASSSAGPRIYEQYF. DNA of the CDR3: TGCGCCAGCAGCTCCGCGGGACCACGGATCTACGAGCAGTACTTC.

The chain combines TRBV5-1 with TRBJ1-5; 7 bases match TRBD1. V gave up 0 bases and J gave up 2 bases; unmatched junction bases: 2. The germline V gene has CDR1 SGHRS and CDR2 YFSETQ. CDR3 length: 15 amino acids. CDR3 sequence reads: CASSLGQGGNQPQHF. CDR3 coding DNA: TGCGCCAGCAGCTTGGGACAGGGCGGCAATCAGCCCCAGCATTTT.

The rearrangement links TRBV19 to TRBJ2-7; tentatively, D is TRBD1 (6 bases). The CDR3 has 15 amino acids. Between the trimmed V and J ends, which lost 2 bases and 7 bases, there was a span of 18 bases. Germline lookup yields CDR1 LNHDA and CDR2 SQIVND (reference sequence). CDR3 loop: CASSITRDNSREQYF. The CDR3, as DNA: TGTGCCAGTAGTATAACTCGGGACAACTCTAGGGAGCAGTACTTC.

The V call is TRBV28, the J call TRBJ2-3, with TRBD1 as a possible D gene (6 bases). Germline V gene data show CDR1 as MDHEN and CDR2 as SYDVKM. V lost 6 bases, J lost 1 base, and 14 bases lay in between. The CDR3 totals 15 residues. DNA for the CDR3: TGTGCCAGCAGCCGCACAGGGATTCGCACAGATACGCAGTATTTT. It specifies CASSRTGIRTDTQYF.

As regards this clone: The junction shows a germline mismatch at one end, possibly a read error. This chain uses TRBV19 with TRBJ2-6, with 10 positions matching TRBD1. Looked up from germline, CDR1 is LNHDA and CDR2 is SQIVND (reference sequence). The CDR3 runs 14 residues. CDR3 DNA: TGTGCCAGTAGTATAGGGACAGGGGGCAACGTCCTGACTTTC. The encoded protein is CASSIGTGGNVLTF.

This rearrangement joins TRBV10-3 to TRBJ2-3; D may be TRBD1 (5 bases). This CDR3 is 13 amino acids long. In germline, CDR1 is ENHRY, CDR2 SYGVKD. V was trimmed by 7 bases and J by 2 bases, leaving 10 bases between them. CDR3 nucleotides: TGTGCCATCACAGGGTCCATCACAGATACGCAGTATTTT. It is translated as CAITGSITDTQYF.

This chain's CDR3 is CAISEQNQPQHF. The CDR3 nucleotides read TGTGCCATCAGTGAGCAGAATCAGCCCCAGCATTTT. The V gene is TRBV10-3, the J gene TRBJ1-5; D gene ambiguous. V was shortened by 2 bases and J by 4 bases, with 3 bases between the two germline ends. The CDR3 has 12 amino acids. From germline, CDR1 is ENHRY and CDR2 SYGVKD.

The genes are TRBV29-1 and TRBJ1-5, with a weak D call TRBD1 (6 bases). V lost 6 bases, J lost 7 bases, and 19 bases lay in between. The CDR3 spans 14 residues. Germline V gene sequence: CDR1 SQVTM, CDR2 ANQGSEA. The CDR3 protein is CSVIRQATGQPQHF. The CDR3 region has the DNA TGCAGCGTCATACGACAGGCTACGGGACAGCCCCAGCATTTT.

This chain links TRBV29-1 with TRBJ2-2; D is ambiguous. Germline V gene lookup returns CDR1 SQVTM and CDR2 ANQGSEA. The CDR3 has 11 amino acids. V lost 4 bases and J 6 bases, leaving 6 bases between the germline ends. The CDR3 sequence is CSVAFPGELFF. The DNA for the CDR3 is TGCAGCGTTGCATTTCCCGGGGAGCTGTTTTTT.

The DNA of the CDR3 is TGCAGCGTTGAAGACCGTCTAGCGGGAGGGCCGGGTGAGCAGTTCTTC. Protein: CSVEDRLAGGPGEQFF. The V call is TRBV29-1, the J call TRBJ2-1; 12 nucleotides align to TRBD2. This CDR3 region has 16 residues. Germline assignment: CDR1 SQVTM and CDR2 ANQGSEA. V was pared by 0 bases and J by 9 bases, with 9 bases of the junction left unmatched.

The V and J genes are TRBV6-6 and TRBJ1-1; D is undetermined. Germline-derived CDR1 and CDR2 are MNHNY and SVGAGI (reference sequence). With 10 bases removed from V and 1 base from J, the gap between germline ends came to 7 bases. The CDR3 is made up of 11 amino acids. The CDR3 is CATTPNTEAFF. The CDR3 DNA sequence: TGTGCCACCACACCGAACACTGAAGCTTTCTTT.

This chain links TRBV5-1 with TRBJ1-2, with TRBD1 matching 11 bases. The germline gives CDR1 SGHRS, CDR2 YFSETQ. The CDR3 is 16 amino acids. J lost 1 base, V lost 4 bases, and 6 bases had no gene match. The CDR3 is CASSPGQGEDNYGYTF. The CDR3 DNA sequence: TGCGCCAGCAGCCCGGGACAGGGGGAAGATAACTATGGCTACACCTTC.

The rearrangement uses TRBV15 and TRBJ2-1; 8 positions agree with TRBD2. The ends lost 3 bases at V and 4 bases at J; junction bases unmatched: 5. The CDR3 runs to 15 residues. Germline CDR1 LNHNV, CDR2 YYDKDF (reference sequence). As DNA, the CDR3 is TGTGCCACCAGCAGTAGCGGGATGACTTACAATGAGCAGTTCTTC. Translated: CATSSSGMTYNEQFF.

This chain links TRBV7-2 with TRBJ2-3, with D unclear. This CDR3 region has 12 residues. V gave up 3 bases and J gave up 4 bases, with 5 bases separating them. Germline V gives CDR1 SGHTA, CDR2 FQGNSA. The CDR3 DNA sequence: TGTGCCAGCAGCTTCGCAGCAGATACGCAGTATTTT. Translating gives CASSFAADTQYF.

The V gene is TRBV29-1, the J gene TRBJ2-3; maybe TRBD2 (5 bases). In germline, CDR1 is SQVTM, CDR2 ANQGSEA. The length of the CDR3 is 13 residues. V shed 3 bases and J shed 1 base, with 8 bases lying between them. DNA of the CDR3: TGCAGCGTTGATGTTAGCGGCACAGATACGCAGTATTTT. As protein: CSVDVSGTDTQYF.